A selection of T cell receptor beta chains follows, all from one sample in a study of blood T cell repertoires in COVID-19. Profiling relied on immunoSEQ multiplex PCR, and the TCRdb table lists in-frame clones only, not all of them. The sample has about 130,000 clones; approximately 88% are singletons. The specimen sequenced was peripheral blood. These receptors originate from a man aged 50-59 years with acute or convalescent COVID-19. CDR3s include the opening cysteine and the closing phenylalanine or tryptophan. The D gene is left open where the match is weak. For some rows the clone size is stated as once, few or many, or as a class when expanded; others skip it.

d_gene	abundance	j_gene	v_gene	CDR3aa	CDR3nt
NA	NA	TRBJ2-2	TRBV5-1	CASRDTGAGELFF	TGCGCCAGCAGGGACACCGGAGCCGGGGAGCTGTTTTTT
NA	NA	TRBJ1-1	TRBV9	CASSAGLPNTEAFF	TGTGCCAGCAGCGCGGGACTGCCGAACACTGAAGCTTTCTTT
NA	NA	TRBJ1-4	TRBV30	CAWRAGLTVERREKLFF	TGTGCCTGGAGGGCCGGACTGACGGTCGAGAGAAGGGAAAAACTGTTTTTT
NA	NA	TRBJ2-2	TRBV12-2	CASRYRRWGTRSNTGELFF	TGTGCAAGTCGGTATAGGCGTTGGGGGACTCGATCGAACACCGGGGAGCTGTTTTTT
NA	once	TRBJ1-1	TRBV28	CASSLLSRNTEAFF	TGTGCCAGCAGTTTATTGTCCAGGAACACTGAAGCTTTCTTT
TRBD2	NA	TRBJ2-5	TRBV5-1	CASSLKTSGPQETQYF	TGCGCCAGCAGCTTAAAGACTAGCGGGCCCCAAGAGACCCAGTACTTC
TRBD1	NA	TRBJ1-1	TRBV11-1	CASSFSPGQGAKAFF	TGTGCCAGCAGCTTTTCGCCGGGACAGGGCGCTAAAGCTTTCTTT
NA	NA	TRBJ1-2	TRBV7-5	CARSLYARLIANYGYTF	TGTGCCAGAAGCTTATACGCCCGTCTTATAGCTAACTATGGCTACACCTTC
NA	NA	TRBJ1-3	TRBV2	CAGGRSGNTIYF	TGTGCCGGAGGGCGCTCAGGAAACACCATATATTTT
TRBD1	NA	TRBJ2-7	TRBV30	CAWRQGNEQYF	TGTGCCTGGAGACAGGGGAACGAGCAGTACTTC
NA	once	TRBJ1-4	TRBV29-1	CSILNEKLFF	TGCAGCATTTTAAATGAAAAACTGTTTTTT
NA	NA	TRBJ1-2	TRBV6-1	CASSEANQAVYGYTF	TGTGCCAGCAGTGAAGCGAACCAAGCGGTCTATGGCTACACCTTC
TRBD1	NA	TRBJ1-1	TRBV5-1	CASSLGLTGAGTEAFF	TGCGCCAGCAGCTTGGGTCTGACAGGGGCTGGCACTGAAGCTTTCTTT
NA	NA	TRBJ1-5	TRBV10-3	CASQPGGNQPQHF	TGTGCCTCACAACCGGGGGGGAATCAGCCCCAGCATTTT
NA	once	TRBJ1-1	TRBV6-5	CASSYADLGTEAFF	TGTGCCAGCAGTTACGCGGATCTGGGCACTGAAGCTTTCTTT
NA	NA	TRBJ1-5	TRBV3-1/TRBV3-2	CASSQDNRVQPQHF	TGTGCCAGCAGCCAAGACAACAGGGTCCAGCCCCAGCATTTT
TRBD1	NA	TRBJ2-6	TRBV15	CATCPGQRANVLTF	TGTGCCACGTGTCCGGGACAGCGGGCCAACGTCCTGACTTTC
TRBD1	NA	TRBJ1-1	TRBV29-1	CSAFGQGGTEAFF	TGCAGCGCCTTTGGACAGGGCGGCACTGAAGCTTTCTTT
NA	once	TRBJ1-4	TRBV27	CASSLMGATTNEKLFF	TGTGCCAGCAGTTTGATGGGGGCGACAACTAATGAAAAACTGTTTTTT
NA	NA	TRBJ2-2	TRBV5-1	CASTQGPLTGELFF	TGCGCCAGCACACAGGGCCCGTTAACCGGGGAGCTGTTTTTT
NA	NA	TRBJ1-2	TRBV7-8	CASSLRRNYGYTF	TGTGCCAGCAGCTTACGGCGGAACTATGGCTACACCTTC
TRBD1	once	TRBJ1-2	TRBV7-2	CASSLSRGRPNYGYTF	TGTGCCAGCAGCTTAAGCAGGGGGCGACCGAACTATGGCTACACCTTC
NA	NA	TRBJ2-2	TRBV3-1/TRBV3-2	CASSQALASHGELFF	TGTGCCAGCAGCCAAGCCCTAGCATCCCACGGGGAGCTGTTTTTT
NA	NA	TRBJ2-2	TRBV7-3	CASSLRGWQSNTGELFF	TGTGCCAGCAGCTTAAGAGGATGGCAATCTAACACCGGGGAGCTGTTTTTT
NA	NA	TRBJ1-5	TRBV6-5	CASSRREGNQPQHF	TGTGCCAGCAGCCGCAGGGAGGGCAATCAGCCCCAGCATTTT
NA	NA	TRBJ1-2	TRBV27	CASSLFAGRWYGYTF	TGTGCCAGCAGTTTATTTGCAGGCAGATGGTATGGCTACACCTTC
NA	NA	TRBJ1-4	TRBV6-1	CASSEALLVGGPSNEKLFF	TGTGCCAGCAGTGAAGCGCTTCTAGTTGGAGGACCGAGCAATGAAAAACTGTTTTTT
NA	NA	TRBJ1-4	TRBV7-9	CASSLSGGGPKEKLFF	TGTGCCAGCAGCTTATCTGGGGGAGGGCCGAAGGAAAAACTGTTTTTT
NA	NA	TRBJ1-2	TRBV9	CASSVGQATYGYTF	TGTGCCAGCAGCGTAGGGCAGGCTACCTATGGCTACACCTTC
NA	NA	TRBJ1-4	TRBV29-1	CSVEDEGEKLFF	TGCAGCGTTGAAGATGAGGGTGAAAAACTGTTTTTT
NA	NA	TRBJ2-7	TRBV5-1	CASSLAGDSTYEQYF	TGCGCCAGCAGCTTGGCCGGAGACAGTACCTACGAGCAGTACTTC
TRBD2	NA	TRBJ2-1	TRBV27	CASSSLMAHLAGGTYNEQFF	TGTGCCAGCAGTTCCCTAATGGCCCATCTAGCGGGAGGCACCTACAATGAGCAGTTCTTC
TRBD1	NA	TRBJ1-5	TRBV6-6	CASTPLGQGSNQPQHF	TGTGCCAGCACTCCTCTGGGACAGGGGAGCAATCAGCCCCAGCATTTT
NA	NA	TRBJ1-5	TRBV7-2	CASSLGQGYQPQHF	TGTGCCAGCAGCTTAGGTCAGGGCTATCAGCCCCAGCATTTT
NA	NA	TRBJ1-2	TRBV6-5	CASSQGLQWGYTF	TGTGCCAGCAGCCAGGGCTTACAATGGGGCTACACCTTC
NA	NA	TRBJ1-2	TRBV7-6	CASSEQINYGYTF	TGTGCCAGCAGCGAACAGATTAACTATGGCTACACCTTC
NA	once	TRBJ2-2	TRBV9	CASSPLPSGELFF	TGTGCCAGCAGCCCCCTCCCGTCCGGGGAGCTGTTTTTT